The T cell receptor beta chain under discussion was sequenced for a study of regulatory T cells in long-lasting Graves disease. Trimming pared 5 bases from V and 3 bases from J, leaving 14 bases between. The length of the CDR3 is 15 residues. Germline CDR1 and CDR2: SGHRS and YFSETQ. There are many counts of this clonotype. Noted time point: newly diagnosed GD, antithyroid drugs for less than 3 months. The TCR library was made from RNA that had been extracted from PBMCs in TRIzol. Diagnosis followed American Thyroid Association guidelines for Graves' disease. An endocrinology unit in Xi'an, China, supplied the patients. The TCR beta library used iRepertoire HTBI primers with Arm-PCR amplification of CDR3. Methods used by the authors: Analysis of the samples identified roughly 62 TRBV and 14 TRBJ segments. TCRdb processed the multiplex PCR reads anew with MiXCR; each CDR3 protein has one entry. The V and J calls and clone size are TCRdb's, not the authors'. Found here are around 500,000 distinct CDR3 sequences, about 13% of them singletons; the top ten hold under 10%.

The sample was also reused in another study, on T cells in Graves' hyperthyroidism and ophthalmopathy. From that report: HTBI primers were employed in a first-round RT-PCR of the TCR CDR3.

The material was peripheral blood mononuclear cells (PBMCs), obtained at new diagnosis, from a patient treated with antithyroid drugs. The receptor was isolated from a man aged 25 to 40 with Graves disease. The V call is TRBV5-1, the J call TRBJ2-2, with a tentative D call TRBD2 (5 bases). This CDR3 is CASRRAPEDTGELFF. CDR3 nucleotide sequence: TGCGCCAGCAGGAGGGCCCCAGAGGACACCGGGGAGCTGTTTTTT.